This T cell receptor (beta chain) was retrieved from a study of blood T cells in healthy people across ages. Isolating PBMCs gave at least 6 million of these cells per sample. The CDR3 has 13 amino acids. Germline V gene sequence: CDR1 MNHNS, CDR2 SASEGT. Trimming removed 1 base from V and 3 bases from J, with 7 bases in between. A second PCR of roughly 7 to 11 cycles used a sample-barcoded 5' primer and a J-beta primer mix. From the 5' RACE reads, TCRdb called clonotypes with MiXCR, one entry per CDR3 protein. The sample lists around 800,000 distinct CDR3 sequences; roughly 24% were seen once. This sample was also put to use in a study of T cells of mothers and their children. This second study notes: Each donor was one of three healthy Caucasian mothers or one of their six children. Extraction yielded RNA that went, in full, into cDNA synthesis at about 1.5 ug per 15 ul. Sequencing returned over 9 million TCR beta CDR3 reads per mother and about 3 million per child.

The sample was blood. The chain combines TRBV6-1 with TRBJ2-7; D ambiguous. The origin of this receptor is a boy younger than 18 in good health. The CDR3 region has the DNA TGTGCCAGCAGTGAAGAAAACAACTACGAGCAGTACTTC. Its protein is CASSEENNYEQYF.